Below are 16 T cell receptor beta chains sequenced from a single sample in a study of cytomegalovirus exposure and HLA in healthy donors. Use of 60 Vbeta and 13 Jbeta primers characterized the PCR. Sequencing was performed with immunoSEQ multiplex PCR; in TCRdb, only in-frame clones are kept and a portion is missing. The sample includes under 150,000 clones, around 77% of them seen just once. Sample: PBMCs. The source of these receptors is a woman aged 55-70 years in good health and CMV-seronegative.

The chain has TRBV5-1 and TRBJ1-5; 8 nucleotides agree with TRBD1. CDR1 SGHRS and CDR2 YFSETQ come from the germline V gene. J was trimmed by 5 bases and V by 5 bases; bases with no gene match: 3. The CDR3 has 13 residues. CDR3 in DNA: TGCGCCAGCAGTTCAGGGGGCGATCAGCCCCAGCATTTT. Protein: CASSSGGDQPQHF.

This clone was observed a few times. The chain has TRBV27 and TRBJ1-2; D possibly corresponds to TRBD1 (5 bases). V was trimmed by 5 bases and J by 4 bases, leaving 14 bases between them. Germline V gene data show CDR1 as MNHEY and CDR2 as SMNVEV (reference sequence). The CDR3 is 14 residues long. The CDR3 is CASSLNRGTYGYTF. The CDR3 DNA sequence: TGTGCCAGCAGTCTTAATCGGGGGACCTATGGCTACACCTTC.

V and J are TRBV6-1 and TRBJ1-4, with a weak D call TRBD1 (5 bases). Germline V gene data show CDR1 as MNHNS and CDR2 as SASEGT. CDR3 length: 14 residues. V lost 6 bases and J lost 7, with 15 bases in between. The CDR3 region is CASRIRGGGEKLFF. DNA of the CDR3: TGTGCCAGCAGGATACGGGGGGGAGGTGAAAAACTGTTTTTT.

The genes are TRBV9 and TRBJ2-7; 12 bases are a match to TRBD2. Trimming took 4 bases from V and 5 from J; bases not matched to a gene: 4. This CDR3 comprises 14 residues. Germline CDR1 and CDR2: SGDLS and YYNGEE. CDR3: CASSRRLAGDEQYF. The CDR3 DNA reads TGTGCCAGCAGCCGCAGACTAGCGGGGGACGAGCAGTACTTC.

The gene calls are TRBV21-1 and TRBJ2-3; the table names TRBD2, a call not compared with the DNA. TRBV21-1 is a known pseudogene. CDR3 size: 14 residues. The CDR3 DNA is TGTGCCAGTAGGAAAACGAGTGGACTGTATACGCAGTATTTT. Translated, it gives CASRKTSGLYTQYF.

The V call is TRBV7-9, the J call TRBJ2-3; D perhaps matches TRBD2 (6 bases). Trimming cost V 8 bases and J 10 bases, with 22 bases left between them. The length of the CDR3 is 14 residues. CDR1 is SEHNR and CDR2 is FQNEAQ in the germline V gene (reference sequence). CDR3 sequence reads: CASETEGMRFAQYF. The CDR3 DNA reads as TGTGCCAGCGAAACGGAGGGTATGAGATTTGCGCAGTATTTT.

The rearrangement joins TRBV7-2 to TRBJ1-2; D call uncertain. V lost 1 base, J lost 6 bases, and 15 bases lay in between. Germline V CDR1 and CDR2: SGHTA, FQGNSA. CDR3 size: 15 residues. The CDR3 DNA sequence: TGTGCCAGCAGCTTAGGAGGATGGAGGAGCGATGGCTACACCTTC. Residues: CASSLGGWRSDGYTF.

The chain combines TRBV28 with TRBJ1-1; D is undetermined. This CDR3 comprises 17 residues. Per germline, CDR1 MDHEN and CDR2 SYDVKM. With 2 bases removed from V and 2 bases from J, the gap between germline ends came to 18 bases. This CDR3 reads CASSLLRRDGINTEAFF. DNA of the CDR3: TGTGCCAGCAGTTTACTCCGGAGGGATGGGATCAACACTGAAGCTTTCTTT.

This rearrangement joins TRBV5-6 to TRBJ1-1; 9 positions agree with TRBD1. Germline CDR1 is SGHDT and CDR2 is YYEEEE. The CDR3 covers 15 residues. The V gene end was trimmed by 4 bases and the J gene end by 3 bases; junction bases not matched to a gene: 7. In nucleotides, the CDR3 is TGTGCCAGCAGCCCCCGGGACAGGGAGTACACTGAAGCTTTCTTT. Translation: CASSPRDREYTEAFF.

This clone came up a few times. The chain has TRBV28 and TRBJ2-5; 8 nucleotides agree with TRBD1. Germline V gives CDR1 MDHEN, CDR2 SYDVKM. V lost 4 bases, J lost 2 bases, and 3 bases stayed unmatched. The CDR3 extends over 14 amino acids. The CDR3, as DNA: TGTGCCAGCAGTTACTACAGGGGGCAAGAGACCCAGTACTTC. Amino acid sequence: CASSYYRGQETQYF.

This clone was detected only once. The V call is TRBV7-2, the J call TRBJ1-2; unclear D gene. CDR3 size: 14 residues. CDR1 SGHTA and CDR2 FQGNSA come from the germline V gene. Trimming shortened V by 6 bases and J by 4 bases, and 15 bases separated the two germline ends. CDR3 DNA: TGTGCCAGCAGTTTACGGAGGGTCGGCTATGGCTACACCTTC. Translating gives CASSLRRVGYGYTF. Combining the CDR3 with reference TRBV7-2 and TRBJ1-2 gives the whole variable domain GAGVSQSPSNKVTEKGKDVELRCDPISGHTALYWYRQSLGQGLEFLIYFQGNSAPDKSGLPSDRFSAERTGGSVSTLTIQRTQQEDSAVYLCASSLRRVGYGYTFGSGTRLTVV.

The CDR3, as DNA: TGTGCCAGTAGTATAAGGCAGACAGGGAGTAGCAATCAGCCCCAGCATTTT. It yields the protein CASSIRQTGSSNQPQHF. J is TRBJ1-5 and V is TRBV19, with 7 bases aligning to TRBD1. This CDR3 has 17 residues. The V segment lost 2 bases and the J segment 0 bases; nucleotides outside the gene matches: 7. From germline, CDR1 is LNHDA and CDR2 SQIVND (reference sequence).

Only a few counts were recorded for this clone. The CDR3: CASSPSQGAGNTIYF. The CDR3 nucleotides read TGCGCCAGCAGCCCGAGCCAGGGGGCTGGAAACACCATATATTTT. The chain has TRBV5-1 and TRBJ1-3; 7 bases map to TRBD1. Germline CDR1 reads SGHRS; CDR2 reads YFSETQ. V lost 4 bases, J lost 2 bases, and 6 bases stayed unmatched. This CDR3 has 15 amino acids.

This chain uses TRBV5-1 with TRBJ2-1; D not certain. This CDR3 contains 16 residues. The V end lost 3 bases, the J end lost 0 bases, and 13 bases lay between the germline ends. Germline loops: CDR1 SGHRS, CDR2 YFSETQ. CDR3 sequence (DNA): TGCGCCAGCAGCTCGAGACACCTGACCTCCTACAATGAGCAGTTCTTC. Amino acids: CASSSRHLTSYNEQFF. Looking up the rest from reference TRBV5-1 and TRBJ2-1 gives the full variable domain: KAGVTQTPRYLIKTRGQQVTLSCSPISGHRSVSWYQQTPGQGLQFLFEYFSETQRNKGNFPGRFSGRQFSNSRSEMNVSTLELGDSALYLCASSSRHLTSYNEQFFGPGTRLTVL.

The CDR3 region is CASSYSEEGEAFF. CDR3 in DNA: TGTGCCAGCAGTTACTCTGAAGAGGGTGAAGCTTTCTTT. The chain couples TRBV6-6 to TRBJ1-1; D remains ambiguous. CDR1 is MNHNY, CDR2 SVGAGI, per germline (reference sequence). The V and J ends lost 0 bases and 7 bases respectively, with 9 bases between them. The CDR3 totals 13 residues.

This chain joins TRBV6-1 and TRBJ2-3, with 7 bases lining up with TRBD1. This CDR3 region has 13 residues. After removal of 10 bases from V and 2 bases from J, the junction contained 6 bases not matched to a gene. Per the germline V gene, CDR1 is MNHNS and CDR2 is SASEGT. In DNA, the CDR3 is TGTGCCACCCGGACAGGTCCCACAGATACGCAGTATTTT. Translation gives CATRTGPTDTQYF.